The clone carrying this T cell receptor beta chain was observed at least ten times. Its antigen is unknown. Germline CDR1 SGHVS, CDR2 FQNEAQ. There are 13 residues in the CDR3. V was trimmed by 7 bases and J by 6 bases, leaving 15 bases between them. The data stem from a study of T cell repertoires in cytomegalovirus infection. Study in general: Through public TCR beta signatures, both CMV infection and matching HLA type were indicated.

General observations from the study: People with CMV and the relevant HLA were identified by cumulative public TCR beta family frequency.

TCRdb passed the reads through MiXCR, listing each CDR3 protein once. Among 300,000 to 400,000 distinct CDR3 sequences, 15% to 20% were seen once, and the ten largest hold under 9%. V and J are TRBV7-8 and TRBJ1-1; D unresolved. Sequencing was performed on PBMCs. The receptor was isolated from a human donor in good health (CMV status not recorded). Some clones in this sample may be carry-over from other donors' samples. CDR3 loop: CASNQRRESEAFF. The CDR3 coding sequence is TGTGCCAGCAACCAGAGGAGGGAATCTGAAGCTTTCTTT.